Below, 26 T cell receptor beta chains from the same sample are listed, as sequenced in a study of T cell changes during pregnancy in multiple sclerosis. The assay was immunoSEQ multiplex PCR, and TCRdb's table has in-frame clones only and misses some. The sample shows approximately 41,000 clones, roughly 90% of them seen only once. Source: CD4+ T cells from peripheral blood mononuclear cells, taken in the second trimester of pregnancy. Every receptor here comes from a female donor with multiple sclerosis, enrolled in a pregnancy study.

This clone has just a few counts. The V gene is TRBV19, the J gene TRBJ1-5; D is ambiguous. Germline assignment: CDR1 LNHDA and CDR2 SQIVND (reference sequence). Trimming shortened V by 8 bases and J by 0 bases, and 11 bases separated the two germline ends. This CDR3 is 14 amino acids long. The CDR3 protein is CASARTGSNQPQHF. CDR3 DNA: TGTGCCAGTGCAAGGACTGGTAGCAATCAGCCCCAGCATTTT. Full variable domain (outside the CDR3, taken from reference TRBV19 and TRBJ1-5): DGGITQSPKYLFRKEGQNVTLSCEQNLNHDAMYWYRQDPGQGLRLIYYSQIVNDFQKGDIAEGYSVSREKKESFPLTVTSAQKNPTAFYLCASARTGSNQPQHFGDGTRLSIL.

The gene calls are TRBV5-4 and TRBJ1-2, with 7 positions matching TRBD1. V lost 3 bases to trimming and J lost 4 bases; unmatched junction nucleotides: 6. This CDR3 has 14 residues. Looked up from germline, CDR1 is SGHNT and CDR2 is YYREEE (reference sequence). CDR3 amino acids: CASSSGQELYGYTF. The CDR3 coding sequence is TGTGCCAGCAGCTCAGGACAGGAGCTCTATGGCTACACCTTC.

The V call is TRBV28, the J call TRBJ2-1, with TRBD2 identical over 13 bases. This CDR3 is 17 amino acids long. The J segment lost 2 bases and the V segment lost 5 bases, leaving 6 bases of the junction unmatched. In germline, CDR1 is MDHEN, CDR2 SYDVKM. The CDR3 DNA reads TGTGCCAGCAGTAACCCGGGACTAGCGGGGACCTACAATGAGCAGTTCTTC. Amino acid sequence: CASSNPGLAGTYNEQFF.

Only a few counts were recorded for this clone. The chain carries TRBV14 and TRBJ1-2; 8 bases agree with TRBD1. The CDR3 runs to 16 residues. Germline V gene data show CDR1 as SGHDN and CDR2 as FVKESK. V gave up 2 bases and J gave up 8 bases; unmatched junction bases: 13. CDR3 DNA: TGTGCCAGCAGCCAAAGGACAGGGCCCTCCATTAGAGGCTACACCTTC. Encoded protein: CASSQRTGPSIRGYTF. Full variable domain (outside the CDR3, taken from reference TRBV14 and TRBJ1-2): EAGVTQFPSHSVIEKGQTVTLRCDPISGHDNLYWYRRVMGKEIKFLLHFVKESKQDESGMPNNRFLAERTGGTYSTLKVQPAELEDSGVYFCASSQRTGPSIRGYTFGSGTRLTVV.

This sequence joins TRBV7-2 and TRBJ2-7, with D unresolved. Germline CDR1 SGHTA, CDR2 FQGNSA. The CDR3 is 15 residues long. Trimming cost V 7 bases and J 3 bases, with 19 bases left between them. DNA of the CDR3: TGTGCCAGCACCCTATCTCCAGGTCCCTTCTACGAGCAGTACTTC. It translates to CASTLSPGPFYEQYF. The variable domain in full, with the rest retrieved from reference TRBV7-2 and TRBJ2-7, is GAGVSQSPSNKVTEKGKDVELRCDPISGHTALYWYRQSLGQGLEFLIYFQGNSAPDKSGLPSDRFSAERTGGSVSTLTIQRTQQEDSAVYLCASTLSPGPFYEQYFGPGTRLTVT.

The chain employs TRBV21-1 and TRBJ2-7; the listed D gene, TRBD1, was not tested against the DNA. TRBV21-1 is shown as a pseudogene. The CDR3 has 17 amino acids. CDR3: CASSKKSPDRGLYEQYF. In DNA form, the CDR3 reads TGTGCCAGCAGCAAAAAATCGCCGGACAGGGGGCTATACGAGCAGTACTTC.

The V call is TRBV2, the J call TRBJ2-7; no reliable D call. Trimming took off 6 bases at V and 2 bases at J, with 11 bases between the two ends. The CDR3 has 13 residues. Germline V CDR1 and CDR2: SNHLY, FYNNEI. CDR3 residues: CASSLDIPYEQYF. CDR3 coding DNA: TGTGCCAGCAGCCTCGACATTCCCTACGAGCAGTACTTC.

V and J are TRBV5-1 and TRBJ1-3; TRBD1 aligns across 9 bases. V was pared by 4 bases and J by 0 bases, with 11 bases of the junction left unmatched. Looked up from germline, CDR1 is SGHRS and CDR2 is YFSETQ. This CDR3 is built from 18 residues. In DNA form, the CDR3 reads TGCGCCAGCAGCCACCTTCCGGGACAGGGTAGCTCTGGAAACACCATATATTTT. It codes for CASSHLPGQGSSGNTIYF.

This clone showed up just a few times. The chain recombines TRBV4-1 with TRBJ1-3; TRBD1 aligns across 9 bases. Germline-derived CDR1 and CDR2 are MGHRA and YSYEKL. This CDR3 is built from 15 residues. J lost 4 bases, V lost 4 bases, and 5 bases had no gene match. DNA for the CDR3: TGCGCCAGCAGCCCGGAGGGACAGGGAGGAAACACCATATATTTT. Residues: CASSPEGQGGNTIYF.

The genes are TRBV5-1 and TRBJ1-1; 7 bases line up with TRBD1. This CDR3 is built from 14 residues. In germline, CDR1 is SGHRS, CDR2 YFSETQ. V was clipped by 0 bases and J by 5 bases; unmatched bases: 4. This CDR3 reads CASSLDRGKTEAFF. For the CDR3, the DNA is TGCGCCAGCAGCTTGGACAGGGGAAAAACTGAAGCTTTCTTT.

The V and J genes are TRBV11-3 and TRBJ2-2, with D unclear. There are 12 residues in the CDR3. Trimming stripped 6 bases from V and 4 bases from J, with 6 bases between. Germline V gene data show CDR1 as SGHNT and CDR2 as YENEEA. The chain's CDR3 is CASSTGTGELFF. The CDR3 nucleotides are TGTGCCAGCAGTACGGGCACCGGGGAGCTGTTTTTT.

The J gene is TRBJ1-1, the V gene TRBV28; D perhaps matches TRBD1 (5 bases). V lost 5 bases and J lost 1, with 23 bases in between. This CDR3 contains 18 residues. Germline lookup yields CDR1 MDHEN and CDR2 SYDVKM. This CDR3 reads CASSLLVPRGPRNTEAFF. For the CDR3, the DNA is TGTGCCAGCAGTCTCTTGGTTCCAAGGGGCCCCAGGAACACTGAAGCTTTCTTT. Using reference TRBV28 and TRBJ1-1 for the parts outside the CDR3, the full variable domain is DVKVTQSSRYLVKRTGEKVFLECVQDMDHENMFWYRQDPGLGLRLIYFSYDVKMKEKGDIPEGYSVSREKKERFSLILESASTNQTSMYLCASSLLVPRGPRNTEAFFGQGTRLTVV.

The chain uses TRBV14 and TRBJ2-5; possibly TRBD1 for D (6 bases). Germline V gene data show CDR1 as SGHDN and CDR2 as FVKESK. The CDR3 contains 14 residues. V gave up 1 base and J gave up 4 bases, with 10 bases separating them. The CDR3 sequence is CASSQVTGLETQYF. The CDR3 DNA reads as TGTGCCAGCAGCCAAGTAACAGGGCTAGAGACCCAGTACTTC.

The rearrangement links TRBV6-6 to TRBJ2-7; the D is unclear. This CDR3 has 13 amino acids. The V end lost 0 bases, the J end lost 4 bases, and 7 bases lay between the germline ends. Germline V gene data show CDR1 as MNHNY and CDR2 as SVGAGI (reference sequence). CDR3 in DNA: TGTGCCAGCAGTTACTCGCTCCGGTACGAGCAGTACTTC. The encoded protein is CASSYSLRYEQYF.

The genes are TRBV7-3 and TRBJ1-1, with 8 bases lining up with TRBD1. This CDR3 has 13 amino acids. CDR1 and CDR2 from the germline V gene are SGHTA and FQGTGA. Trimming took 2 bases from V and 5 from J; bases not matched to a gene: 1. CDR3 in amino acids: CASSLDRGTEAFF. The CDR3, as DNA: TGTGCCAGCAGCTTAGACAGGGGTACTGAAGCTTTCTTT.

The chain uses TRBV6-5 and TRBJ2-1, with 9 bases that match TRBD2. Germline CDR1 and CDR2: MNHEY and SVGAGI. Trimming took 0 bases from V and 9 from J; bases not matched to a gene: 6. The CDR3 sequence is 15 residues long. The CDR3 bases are TGTGCCAGCAGTTACTCGCGGGAGGGCCGTAGTGAGCAGTTCTTC. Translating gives CASSYSREGRSEQFF.

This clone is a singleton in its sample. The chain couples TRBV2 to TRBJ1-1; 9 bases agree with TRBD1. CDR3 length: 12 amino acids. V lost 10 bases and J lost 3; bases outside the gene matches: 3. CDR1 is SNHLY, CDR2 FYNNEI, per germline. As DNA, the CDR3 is TGTGCCATAGACAGGGGGGACACTGAAGCTTTCTTT. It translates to CAIDRGDTEAFF.

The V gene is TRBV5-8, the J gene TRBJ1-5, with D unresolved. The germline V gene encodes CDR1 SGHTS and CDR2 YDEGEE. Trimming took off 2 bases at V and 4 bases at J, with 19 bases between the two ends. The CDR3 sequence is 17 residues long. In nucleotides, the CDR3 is TGTGCCAGCAGCTTTGAATGGGCGGACTCTAATAATCAGCCCCAGCATTTT. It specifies CASSFEWADSNNQPQHF.

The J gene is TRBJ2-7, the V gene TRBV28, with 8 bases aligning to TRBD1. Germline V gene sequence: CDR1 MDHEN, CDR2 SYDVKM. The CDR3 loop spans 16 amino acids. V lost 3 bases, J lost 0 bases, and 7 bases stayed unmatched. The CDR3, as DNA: TGTGCCAGCAGTTTCCAGACAGGGGCCCTCTCCTACGAGCAGTACTTC. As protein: CASSFQTGALSYEQYF.

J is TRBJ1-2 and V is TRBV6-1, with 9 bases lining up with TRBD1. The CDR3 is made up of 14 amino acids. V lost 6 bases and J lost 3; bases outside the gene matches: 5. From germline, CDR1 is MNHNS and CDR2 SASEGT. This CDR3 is CASSPGTGHYGYTF. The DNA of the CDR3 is TGTGCCAGCAGCCCCGGGACAGGGCACTATGGCTACACCTTC.

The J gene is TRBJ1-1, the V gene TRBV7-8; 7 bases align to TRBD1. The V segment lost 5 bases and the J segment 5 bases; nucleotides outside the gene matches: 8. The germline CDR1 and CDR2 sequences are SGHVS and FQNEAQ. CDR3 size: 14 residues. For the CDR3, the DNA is TGTGCCAGCAGCGCACAGGGGACTGCAACTGAAGCTTTCTTT. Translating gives CASSAQGTATEAFF.

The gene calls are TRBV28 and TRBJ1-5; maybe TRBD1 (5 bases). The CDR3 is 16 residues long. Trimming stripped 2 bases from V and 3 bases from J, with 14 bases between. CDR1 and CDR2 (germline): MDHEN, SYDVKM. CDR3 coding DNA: TGTGCCAGCAGTTTAACGGTGGCAGGGAACAATCAGCCCCAGCATTTT. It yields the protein CASSLTVAGNNQPQHF.

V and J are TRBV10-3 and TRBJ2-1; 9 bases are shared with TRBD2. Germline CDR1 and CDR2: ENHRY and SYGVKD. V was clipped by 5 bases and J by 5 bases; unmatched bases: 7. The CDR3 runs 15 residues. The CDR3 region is CAISPSGRTDNEQFF. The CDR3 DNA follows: TGTGCCATCAGTCCGAGCGGGAGGACCGACAATGAGCAGTTCTTC.

Written as DNA, the CDR3 is TGTGCCAGCAGCTTAGGACAGGGACTTTCCTACAATGAGCAGTTCTTC. It specifies CASSLGQGLSYNEQFF. This chain connects TRBV7-9 to TRBJ2-1; a possible D gene is TRBD1 (7 bases). Trimming took 1 base from V and 1 from J, leaving 11 bases between them. CDR1 is SEHNR, CDR2 FQNEAQ, per germline (reference sequence). The length of the CDR3 is 16 residues.

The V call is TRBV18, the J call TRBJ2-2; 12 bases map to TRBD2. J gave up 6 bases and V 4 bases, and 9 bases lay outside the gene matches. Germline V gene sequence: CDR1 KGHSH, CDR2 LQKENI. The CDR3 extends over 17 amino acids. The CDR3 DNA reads TGTGCCAGCTCACAAGAACTAGCGGGAGGTGCTGCCGGGGAGCTGTTTTTT. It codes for CASSQELAGGAAGELFF.

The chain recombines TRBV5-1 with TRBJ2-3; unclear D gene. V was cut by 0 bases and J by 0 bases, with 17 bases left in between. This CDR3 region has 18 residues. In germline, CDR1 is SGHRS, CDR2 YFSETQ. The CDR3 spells CASSLAGQPSTSTDTQYF. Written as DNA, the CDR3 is TGCGCCAGCAGCTTGGCAGGTCAGCCCTCCACTAGCACAGATACGCAGTATTTT.